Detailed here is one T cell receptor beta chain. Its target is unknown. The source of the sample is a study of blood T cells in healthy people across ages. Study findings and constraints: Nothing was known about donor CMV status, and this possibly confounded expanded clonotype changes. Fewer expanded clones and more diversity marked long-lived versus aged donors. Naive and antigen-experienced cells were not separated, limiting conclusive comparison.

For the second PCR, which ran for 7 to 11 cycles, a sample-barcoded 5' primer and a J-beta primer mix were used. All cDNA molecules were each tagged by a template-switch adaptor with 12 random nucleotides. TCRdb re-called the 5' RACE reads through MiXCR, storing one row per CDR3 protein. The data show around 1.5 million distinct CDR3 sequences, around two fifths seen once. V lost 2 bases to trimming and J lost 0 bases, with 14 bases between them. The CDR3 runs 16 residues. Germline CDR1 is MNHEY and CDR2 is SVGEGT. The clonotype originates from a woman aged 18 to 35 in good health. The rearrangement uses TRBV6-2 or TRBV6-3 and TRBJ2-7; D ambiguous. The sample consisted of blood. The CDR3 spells CASSYLTHRSSYEQYF. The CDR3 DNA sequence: TGTGCCAGCAGTTACCTTACACATAGGAGCTCCTACGAGCAGTACTTC.